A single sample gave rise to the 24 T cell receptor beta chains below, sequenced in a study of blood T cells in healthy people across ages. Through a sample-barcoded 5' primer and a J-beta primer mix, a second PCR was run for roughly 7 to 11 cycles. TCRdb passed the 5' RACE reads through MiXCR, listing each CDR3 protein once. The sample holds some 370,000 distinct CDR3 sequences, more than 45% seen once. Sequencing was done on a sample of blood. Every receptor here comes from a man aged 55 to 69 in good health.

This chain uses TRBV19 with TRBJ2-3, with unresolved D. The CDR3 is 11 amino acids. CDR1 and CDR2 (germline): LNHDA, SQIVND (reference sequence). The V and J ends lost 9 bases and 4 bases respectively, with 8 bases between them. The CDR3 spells CASAFADTQYF. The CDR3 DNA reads TGTGCCAGCGCATTTGCAGATACGCAGTATTTT.

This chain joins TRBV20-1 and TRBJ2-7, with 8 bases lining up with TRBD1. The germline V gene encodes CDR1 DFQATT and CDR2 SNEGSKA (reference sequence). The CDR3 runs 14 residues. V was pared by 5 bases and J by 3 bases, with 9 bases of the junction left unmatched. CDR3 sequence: CSASPGTGFYEQYF. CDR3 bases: TGCAGTGCTTCCCCCGGGACAGGATTCTACGAGCAGTACTTC.

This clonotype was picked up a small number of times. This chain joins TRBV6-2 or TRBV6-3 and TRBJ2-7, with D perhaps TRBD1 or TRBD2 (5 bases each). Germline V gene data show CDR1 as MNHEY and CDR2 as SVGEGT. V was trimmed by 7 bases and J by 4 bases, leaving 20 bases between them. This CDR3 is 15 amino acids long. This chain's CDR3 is CASKMKGTIIYEQYF. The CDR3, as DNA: TGTGCCAGCAAGATGAAGGGGACCATTATTTACGAGCAGTACTTC.

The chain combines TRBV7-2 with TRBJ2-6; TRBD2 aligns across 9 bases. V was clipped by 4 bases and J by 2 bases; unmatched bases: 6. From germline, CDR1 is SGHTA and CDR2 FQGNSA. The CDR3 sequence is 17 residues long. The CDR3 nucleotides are TGTGCCAGCAGCTCCTTAGCGGGAGCCGCTGGGGCCAACGTCCTGACTTTC. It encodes CASSSLAGAAGANVLTF. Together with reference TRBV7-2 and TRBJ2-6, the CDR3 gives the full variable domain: GAGVSQSPSNKVTEKGKDVELRCDPISGHTALYWYRQSLGQGLEFLIYFQGNSAPDKSGLPSDRFSAERTGGSVSTLTIQRTQQEDSAVYLCASSSLAGAAGANVLTFGAGSRLTVL.

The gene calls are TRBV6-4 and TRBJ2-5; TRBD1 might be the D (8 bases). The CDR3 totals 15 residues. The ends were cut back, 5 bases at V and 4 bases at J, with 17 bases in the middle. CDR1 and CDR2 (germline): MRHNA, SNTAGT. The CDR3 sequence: CASSRGAGGGETQYF. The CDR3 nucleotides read TGTGCCAGCAGTCGGGGGGCAGGGGGCGGAGAGACCCAGTACTTC.

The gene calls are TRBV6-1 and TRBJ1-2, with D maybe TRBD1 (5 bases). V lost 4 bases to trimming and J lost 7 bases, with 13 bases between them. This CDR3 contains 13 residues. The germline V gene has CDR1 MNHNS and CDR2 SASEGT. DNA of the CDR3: TGTGCCAGCAGTGTGTCACAGGCTGGTGGCTACACCTTC. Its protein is CASSVSQAGGYTF.

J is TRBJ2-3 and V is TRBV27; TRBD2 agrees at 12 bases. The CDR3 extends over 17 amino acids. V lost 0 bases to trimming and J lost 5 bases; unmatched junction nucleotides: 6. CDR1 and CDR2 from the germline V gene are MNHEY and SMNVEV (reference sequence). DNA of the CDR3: TGTGCCAGCAGTTTATCGTGGCTAGCGGGGGGGATAGATACGCAGTATTTT. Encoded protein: CASSLSWLAGGIDTQYF.

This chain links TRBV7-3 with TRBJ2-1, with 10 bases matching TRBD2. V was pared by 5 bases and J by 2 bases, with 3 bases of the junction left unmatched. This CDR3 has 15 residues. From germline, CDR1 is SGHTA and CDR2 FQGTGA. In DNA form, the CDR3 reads TGTGCCAGCAGCGAAGCGGGAGGGCCCTACAATGAGCAGTTCTTC. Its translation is CASSEAGGPYNEQFF. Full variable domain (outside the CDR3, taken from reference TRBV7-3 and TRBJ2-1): GAGVSQTPSNKVTEKGKYVELRCDPISGHTALYWYRQSLGQGPEFLIYFQGTGAADDSGLPNDRFFAVRPEGSVSTLKIQRTERGDSAVYLCASSEAGGPYNEQFFGPGTRLTVL.

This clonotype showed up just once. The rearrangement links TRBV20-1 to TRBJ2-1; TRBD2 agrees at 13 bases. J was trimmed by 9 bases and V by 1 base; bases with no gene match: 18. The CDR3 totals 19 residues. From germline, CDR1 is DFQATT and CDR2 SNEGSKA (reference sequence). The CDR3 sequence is CSARAWDPGRTSGSSEQFF. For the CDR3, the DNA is TGCAGTGCTAGAGCGTGGGACCCAGGTAGGACTAGCGGGAGTTCTGAGCAGTTCTTC.

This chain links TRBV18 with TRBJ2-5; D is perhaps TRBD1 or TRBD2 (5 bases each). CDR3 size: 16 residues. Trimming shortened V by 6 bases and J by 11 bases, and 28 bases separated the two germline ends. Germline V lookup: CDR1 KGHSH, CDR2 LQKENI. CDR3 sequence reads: CASSKPGPLTFNEQYF. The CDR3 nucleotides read TGTGCCAGCTCGAAACCGGGACCCCTAACGTTCAATGAGCAGTACTTC.

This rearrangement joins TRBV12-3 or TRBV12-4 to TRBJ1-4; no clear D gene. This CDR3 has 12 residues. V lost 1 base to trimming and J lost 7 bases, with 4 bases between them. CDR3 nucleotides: TGTGCCAGCAGTTTAGAGGTTGAAAAACTGTTTTTT. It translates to CASSLEVEKLFF.

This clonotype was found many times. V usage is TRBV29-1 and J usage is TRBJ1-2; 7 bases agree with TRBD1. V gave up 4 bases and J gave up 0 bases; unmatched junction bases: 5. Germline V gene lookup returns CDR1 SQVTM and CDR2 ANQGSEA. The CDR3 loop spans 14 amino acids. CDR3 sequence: CSVATGLTNYGYTF. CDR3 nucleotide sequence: TGCAGCGTTGCGACAGGGCTAACTAACTATGGCTACACCTTC.

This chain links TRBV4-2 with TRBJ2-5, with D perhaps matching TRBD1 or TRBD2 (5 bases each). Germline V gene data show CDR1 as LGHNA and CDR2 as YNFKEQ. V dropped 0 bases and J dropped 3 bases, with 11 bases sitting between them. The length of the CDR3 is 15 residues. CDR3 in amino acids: CASSQDQGRKETQYF. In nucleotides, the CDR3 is TGTGCCAGCAGCCAAGATCAGGGACGGAAAGAGACCCAGTACTTC.

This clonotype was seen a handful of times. As DNA, the CDR3 is TGTGCCAGCAGTTTAGGGACAGGGAAAACAGATACGCAGTATTTT. Its protein product is CASSLGTGKTDTQYF. The chain employs TRBV12-3 or TRBV12-4 and TRBJ2-3; 8 bases fit TRBD1. Unmatched junction bases numbered 3, after V lost 1 base and J lost 3 bases. The CDR3 covers 15 residues.

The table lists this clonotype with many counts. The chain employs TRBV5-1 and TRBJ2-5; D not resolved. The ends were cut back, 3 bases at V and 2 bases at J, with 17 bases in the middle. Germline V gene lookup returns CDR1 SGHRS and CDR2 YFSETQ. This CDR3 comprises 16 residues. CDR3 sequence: CASSSPRAPAQETQYF. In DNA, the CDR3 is TGCGCCAGCAGCTCACCTCGGGCCCCGGCTCAAGAGACCCAGTACTTC. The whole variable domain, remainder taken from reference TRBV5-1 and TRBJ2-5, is KAGVTQTPRYLIKTRGQQVTLSCSPISGHRSVSWYQQTPGQGLQFLFEYFSETQRNKGNFPGRFSGRQFSNSRSEMNVSTLELGDSALYLCASSSPRAPAQETQYFGPGTRLLVL.

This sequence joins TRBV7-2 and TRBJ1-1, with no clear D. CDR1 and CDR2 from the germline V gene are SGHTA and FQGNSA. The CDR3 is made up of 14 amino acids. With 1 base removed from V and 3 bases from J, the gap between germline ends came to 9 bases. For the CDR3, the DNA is TGTGCCAGCAGCTTAGTTAGAGGGTACACTGAAGCTTTCTTT. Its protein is CASSLVRGYTEAFF.

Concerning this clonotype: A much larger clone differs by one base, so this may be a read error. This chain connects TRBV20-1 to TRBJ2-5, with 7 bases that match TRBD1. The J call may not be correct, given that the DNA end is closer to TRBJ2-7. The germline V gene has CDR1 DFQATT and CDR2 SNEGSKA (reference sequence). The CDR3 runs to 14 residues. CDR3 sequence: CSARETGTVYEQYF. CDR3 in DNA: TGCAGTGCTAGAGAGACAGGGACCGTCTACGAGCAGTACTTC.

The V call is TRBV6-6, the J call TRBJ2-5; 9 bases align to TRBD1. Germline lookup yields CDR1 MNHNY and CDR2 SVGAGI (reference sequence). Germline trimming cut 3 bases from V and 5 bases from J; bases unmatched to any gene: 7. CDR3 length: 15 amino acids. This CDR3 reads CASSYHRGRGETQYF. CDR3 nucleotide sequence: TGTGCCAGCAGTTATCACAGGGGGCGCGGGGAGACCCAGTACTTC.

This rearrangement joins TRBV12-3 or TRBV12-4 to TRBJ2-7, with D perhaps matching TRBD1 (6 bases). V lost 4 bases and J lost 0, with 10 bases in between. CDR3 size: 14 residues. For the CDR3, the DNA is TGTGCCAGCAGTTCCGGGACACACTCCTACGAGCAGTACTTC. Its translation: CASSSGTHSYEQYF.

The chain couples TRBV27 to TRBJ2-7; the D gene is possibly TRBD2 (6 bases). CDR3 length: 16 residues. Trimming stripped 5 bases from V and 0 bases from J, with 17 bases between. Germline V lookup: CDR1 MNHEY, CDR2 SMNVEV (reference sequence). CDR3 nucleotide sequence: TGTGCCAGCAGTCCCCGGGCGGGAAGGAGCTCCTACGAGCAGTACTTC. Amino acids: CASSPRAGRSSYEQYF.

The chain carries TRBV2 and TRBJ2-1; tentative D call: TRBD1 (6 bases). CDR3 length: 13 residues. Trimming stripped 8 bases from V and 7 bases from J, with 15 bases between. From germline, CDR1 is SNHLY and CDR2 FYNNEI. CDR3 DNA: TGTGCCAGCCGCAACCCAGGGGTAAATGAGCAGTTCTTC. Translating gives CASRNPGVNEQFF.

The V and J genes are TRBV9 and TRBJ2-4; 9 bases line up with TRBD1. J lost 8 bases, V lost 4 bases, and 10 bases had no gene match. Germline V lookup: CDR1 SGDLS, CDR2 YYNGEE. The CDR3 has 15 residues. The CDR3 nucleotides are TGTGCCAGCAGCCGGACAGGGGCTGGAGGGGACATTCAGTACTTC. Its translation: CASSRTGAGGDIQYF.

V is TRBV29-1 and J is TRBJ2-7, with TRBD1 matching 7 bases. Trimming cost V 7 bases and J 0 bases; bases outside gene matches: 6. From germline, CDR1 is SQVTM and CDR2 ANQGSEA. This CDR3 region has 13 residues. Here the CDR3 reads CSAWTGSSYEQYF. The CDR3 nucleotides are TGCAGCGCTTGGACAGGCAGCTCCTACGAGCAGTACTTC.

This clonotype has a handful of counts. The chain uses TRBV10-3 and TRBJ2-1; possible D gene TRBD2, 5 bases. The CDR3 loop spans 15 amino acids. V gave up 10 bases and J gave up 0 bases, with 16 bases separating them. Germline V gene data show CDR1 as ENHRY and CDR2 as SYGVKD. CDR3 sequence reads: CATNVGGGSYNEQFF. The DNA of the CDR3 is TGTGCCACCAACGTGGGCGGAGGCTCCTACAATGAGCAGTTCTTC.